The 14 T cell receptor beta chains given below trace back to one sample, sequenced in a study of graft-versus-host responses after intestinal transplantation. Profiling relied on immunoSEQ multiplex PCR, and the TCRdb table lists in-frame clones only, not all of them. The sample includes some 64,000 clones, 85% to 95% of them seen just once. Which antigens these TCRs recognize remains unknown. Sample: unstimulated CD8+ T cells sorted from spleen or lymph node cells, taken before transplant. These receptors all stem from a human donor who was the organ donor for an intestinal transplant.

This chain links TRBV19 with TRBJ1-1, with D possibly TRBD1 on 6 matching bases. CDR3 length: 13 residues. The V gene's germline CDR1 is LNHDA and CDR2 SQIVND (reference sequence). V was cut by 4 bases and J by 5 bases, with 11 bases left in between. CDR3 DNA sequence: TGTGCCAGTAGTACAGGGGAGGGGACTGAAGCTTTCTTT. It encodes CASSTGEGTEAFF.

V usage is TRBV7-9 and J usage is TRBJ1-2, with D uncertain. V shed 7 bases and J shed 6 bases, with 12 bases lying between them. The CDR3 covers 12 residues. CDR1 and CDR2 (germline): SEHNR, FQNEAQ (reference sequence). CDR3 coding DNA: TGTGCCAGCACCGAACGACGGGATGGCTACACCTTC. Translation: CASTERRDGYTF.

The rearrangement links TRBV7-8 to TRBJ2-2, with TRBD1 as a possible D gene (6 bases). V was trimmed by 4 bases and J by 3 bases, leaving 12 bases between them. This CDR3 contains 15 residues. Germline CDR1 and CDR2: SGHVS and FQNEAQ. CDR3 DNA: TGTGCCAGCAGCTCCCGACAGGCCCACACCGGGGAGCTGTTTTTT. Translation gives CASSSRQAHTGELFF.

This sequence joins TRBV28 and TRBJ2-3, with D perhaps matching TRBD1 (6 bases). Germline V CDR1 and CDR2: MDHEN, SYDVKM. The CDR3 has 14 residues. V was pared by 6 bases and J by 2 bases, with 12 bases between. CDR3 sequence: CASSLQGFTDTQYF. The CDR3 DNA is TGTGCCAGCAGCCTACAGGGCTTCACAGATACGCAGTATTTT.

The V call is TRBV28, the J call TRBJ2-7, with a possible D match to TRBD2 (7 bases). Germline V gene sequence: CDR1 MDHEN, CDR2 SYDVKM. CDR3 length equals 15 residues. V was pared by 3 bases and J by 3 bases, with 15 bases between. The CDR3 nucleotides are TGTGCCAGCAGTTTGCACAGGGAGGGCAGCTACGAGCAGTACTTC. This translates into CASSLHREGSYEQYF.

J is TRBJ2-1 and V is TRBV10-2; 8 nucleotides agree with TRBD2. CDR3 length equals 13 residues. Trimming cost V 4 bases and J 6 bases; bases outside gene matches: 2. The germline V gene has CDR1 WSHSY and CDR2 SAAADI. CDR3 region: CASSVGRGNEQFF. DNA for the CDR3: TGCGCCAGCAGTGTCGGGAGGGGCAATGAGCAGTTCTTC.

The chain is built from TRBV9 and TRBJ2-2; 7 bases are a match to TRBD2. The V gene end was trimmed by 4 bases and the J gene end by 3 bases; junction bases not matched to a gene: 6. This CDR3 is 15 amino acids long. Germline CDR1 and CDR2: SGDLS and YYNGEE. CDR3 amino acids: CASSPSAGDTGELFF. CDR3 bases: TGTGCCAGCAGCCCCTCGGCGGGGGACACCGGGGAGCTGTTTTTT.

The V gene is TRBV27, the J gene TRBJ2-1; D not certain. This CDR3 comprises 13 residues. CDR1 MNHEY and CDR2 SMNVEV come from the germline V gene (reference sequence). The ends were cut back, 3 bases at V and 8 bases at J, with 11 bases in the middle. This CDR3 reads CASSFGSSYEQFF. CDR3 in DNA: TGTGCCAGCAGTTTCGGGTCCAGCTATGAGCAGTTCTTC.

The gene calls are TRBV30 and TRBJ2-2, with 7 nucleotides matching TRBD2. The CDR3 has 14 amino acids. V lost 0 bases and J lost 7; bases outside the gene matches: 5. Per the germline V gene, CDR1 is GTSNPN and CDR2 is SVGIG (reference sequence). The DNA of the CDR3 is TGTGCCTGGAGTGTGGGTCGGGAGGTCGGGGAGCTGTTTTTT. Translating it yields CAWSVGREVGELFF.

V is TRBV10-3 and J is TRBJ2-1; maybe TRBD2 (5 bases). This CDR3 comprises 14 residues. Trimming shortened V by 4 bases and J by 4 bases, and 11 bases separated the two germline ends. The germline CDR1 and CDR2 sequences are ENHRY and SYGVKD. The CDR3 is CAISGQRRYNEQFF. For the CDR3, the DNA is TGTGCCATCAGTGGCCAGCGGAGATACAATGAGCAGTTCTTC.

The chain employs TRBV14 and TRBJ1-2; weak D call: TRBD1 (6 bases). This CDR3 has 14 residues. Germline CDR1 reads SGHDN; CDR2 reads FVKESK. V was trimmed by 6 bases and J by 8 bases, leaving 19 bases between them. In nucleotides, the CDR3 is TGTGCCAGCAGTCAAATAGCAGGGGTTGGCGGCTACACCTTC. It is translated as CASSQIAGVGGYTF.

CDR3 sequence: CASSLTSGRTETQYF. The CDR3 coding sequence is TGTGCCAGCAGCTTGACTAGCGGGAGAACAGAGACCCAGTACTTC. This rearrangement joins TRBV5-4 to TRBJ2-5; TRBD2 matches 11 bases. CDR1 and CDR2 from the germline V gene are SGHNT and YYREEE (reference sequence). The CDR3 sequence is 15 residues long. J gave up 4 bases and V 1 base, and 3 bases lay outside the gene matches. Based on the CDR3 plus reference TRBV5-4 and TRBJ2-5, the full variable domain is ETGVTQSPTHLIKTRGQQVTLRCSSQSGHNTVSWYQQALGQGPQFIFQYYREEENGRGNFPPRFSGLQFPNYSSELNVNALELDDSALYLCASSLTSGRTETQYFGPGTRLLVL.

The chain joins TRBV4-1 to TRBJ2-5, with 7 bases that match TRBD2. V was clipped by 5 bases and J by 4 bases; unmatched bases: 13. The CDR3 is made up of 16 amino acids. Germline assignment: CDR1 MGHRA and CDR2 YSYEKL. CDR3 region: CASSSKEGRERETQYF. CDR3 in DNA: TGCGCCAGCAGCTCCAAAGAGGGGCGGGAGAGAGAGACCCAGTACTTC.

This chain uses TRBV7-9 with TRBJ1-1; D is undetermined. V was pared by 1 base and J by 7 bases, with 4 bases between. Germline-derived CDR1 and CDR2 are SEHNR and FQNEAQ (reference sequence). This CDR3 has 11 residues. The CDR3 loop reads CASSLVGEAFF. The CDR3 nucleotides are TGTGCCAGCAGCTTAGTCGGTGAAGCTTTCTTT.